The 21 T cell receptor beta chains listed next were all sequenced from one sample in a study of T cell repertoires and HLA-DP antigens. Their target antigens are unknown. Repertoires were generated with immunoSEQ multiplex PCR, while TCRdb's copy carries only in-frame clones and drops some. The data contain around 100,000 clones, 85% to 95% of them seen just once; the ten biggest clones take up about 0.27%. Input material: CD4+ T cells from PBMCs. The receptors derive from a young woman in good health and CMV-seronegative.

The chain carries TRBV6-1 and TRBJ2-2; D unclear. CDR3 size: 14 residues. Germline CDR1 MNHNS, CDR2 SASEGT. V gave up 0 bases and J gave up 3 bases, with 5 bases separating them. The CDR3 region has the DNA TGTGCCAGCAGTGAAGCCCCAGACACCGGGGAGCTGTTTTTT. Translation gives CASSEAPDTGELFF.

This chain connects TRBV7-9 to TRBJ1-1, with D possibly being TRBD1 (5 bases). Germline V CDR1 and CDR2: SEHNR, FQNEAQ (reference sequence). This CDR3 has 14 amino acids. V was pared by 5 bases and J by 0 bases, with 10 bases between. CDR3 in DNA: TGTGCCAGCAGCCAAGGGGTCCTGAACACTGAAGCTTTCTTT. Encoded protein: CASSQGVLNTEAFF. The full variable domain, its missing parts supplied by reference TRBV7-9 and TRBJ1-1, is DTGVSQNPRHKITKRGQNVTFRCDPISEHNRLYWYRQTLGQGPEFLTYFQNEAQLEKSRLLSDRFSAERPKGSFSTLEIQRTEQGDSAMYLCASSQGVLNTEAFFGQGTRLTVV.

This chain joins TRBV7-2 and TRBJ1-5; 9 bases agree with TRBD1. Germline values: CDR1 SGHTA, CDR2 FQGNSA. J gave up 0 bases and V 1 base, and 4 bases lay outside the gene matches. The CDR3 is 17 amino acids. The CDR3, as DNA: TGTGCCAGCAGCTTAGGGACAGGGGTTTATAGCAATCAGCCCCAGCATTTT. This translates into CASSLGTGVYSNQPQHF. The full variable domain, completed using reference TRBV7-2 and TRBJ1-5, is GAGVSQSPSNKVTEKGKDVELRCDPISGHTALYWYRQSLGQGLEFLIYFQGNSAPDKSGLPSDRFSAERTGGSVSTLTIQRTQQEDSAVYLCASSLGTGVYSNQPQHFGDGTRLSIL.

The chain joins TRBV5-1 to TRBJ2-1; possibly TRBD1 for D (6 bases). Germline assignment: CDR1 SGHRS and CDR2 YFSETQ. V lost 0 bases to trimming and J lost 2 bases, with 9 bases between them. The CDR3 totals 15 residues. The CDR3 loop is CASSLGTVAYNEQFF. CDR3 bases: TGCGCCAGCAGCTTGGGGACAGTTGCCTACAATGAGCAGTTCTTC.

The chain has TRBV19 and TRBJ2-7; 7 bases agree with TRBD1. CDR3 length equals 14 residues. Per germline, CDR1 LNHDA and CDR2 SQIVND (reference sequence). J lost 6 bases, V lost 5 bases, and 10 bases had no gene match. The DNA of the CDR3 is TGTGCCAGTAGTTCCAGCGACAGGGACGGCGAGCAGTACTTC. Amino acid sequence: CASSSSDRDGEQYF.

V gene TRBV2 combines with J gene TRBJ1-1, with D uncertain. V gave up 4 bases and J gave up 1 base, with 7 bases separating them. Germline V gene sequence: CDR1 SNHLY, CDR2 FYNNEI. This CDR3 has 13 amino acids. The CDR3 region is CASSVSGNTEAFF. The CDR3 nucleotides read TGTGCCAGCAGTGTATCGGGGAACACTGAAGCTTTCTTT.

The chain employs TRBV5-1 and TRBJ2-1, with D possibly being TRBD2 (5 bases). Trimming took off 3 bases at V and 9 bases at J, with 19 bases between the two ends. The CDR3 has 15 residues. Per the germline V gene, CDR1 is SGHRS and CDR2 is YFSETQ. In nucleotides, the CDR3 is TGCGCCAGCAGCTCTGGGCGGGCGTCCCTCGGTGAGCAGTTCTTC. Translating it yields CASSSGRASLGEQFF.

This clone has just a few counts. This chain links TRBV19 with TRBJ1-5; TRBD1 might be the D (5 bases). The V end was cut by 7 bases, the J end by 7 bases, with 20 bases between. The CDR3 is 15 amino acids. Germline CDR1 LNHDA, CDR2 SQIVND (reference sequence). The CDR3 region has the DNA TGTGCCAGTACCCCCGGGGCACCGATATGGCAGCCCCAGCATTTT. It encodes CASTPGAPIWQPQHF.

The chain uses TRBV7-8 and TRBJ2-2; tentatively, D is TRBD1 or TRBD2 (6 bases each). Trimming pared 5 bases from V and 4 bases from J, leaving 14 bases between. Germline V CDR1 and CDR2: SGHVS, FQNEAQ. CDR3 length: 15 amino acids. The chain's CDR3 is CASSPRGTLTGELFF. The DNA of the CDR3 is TGTGCCAGCAGCCCACGGGGGACACTCACCGGGGAGCTGTTTTTT.

The rearrangement links TRBV11-2 to TRBJ2-5, with D possibly being TRBD2 (6 bases). This CDR3 region has 15 residues. Germline V gene sequence: CDR1 SGHAT, CDR2 FQNNGV. V lost 5 bases and J 2 bases, leaving 15 bases between the germline ends. The CDR3: CASSPNAGPQETQYF. CDR3 DNA sequence: TGTGCCAGCAGCCCGAACGCGGGGCCTCAAGAGACCCAGTACTTC.

J is TRBJ2-2 and V is TRBV2; 9 nucleotides align to TRBD2. Trimming cost V 5 bases and J 3 bases; bases outside gene matches: 4. The CDR3 contains 15 residues. CDR1 and CDR2 from the germline V gene are SNHLY and FYNNEI. The CDR3 sequence is CASSPTSGYTGELFF. CDR3 coding DNA: TGTGCCAGCAGTCCGACTAGCGGATACACCGGGGAGCTGTTTTTT.

The chain employs TRBV28 and TRBJ2-1; 10 nucleotides line up with TRBD1. Trimming at V came to 5 bases and at J to 9 bases, leaving 10 bases not matched to a gene. The CDR3 is 15 amino acids. The germline V gene has CDR1 MDHEN and CDR2 SYDVKM. The CDR3 here is CASSTGTGVGAEQFF. CDR3 sequence (DNA): TGTGCCAGCAGTACCGGGACAGGGGTAGGTGCTGAGCAGTTCTTC.

The chain carries TRBV7-2 and TRBJ2-1; 8 bases match TRBD1. The CDR3 is made up of 17 amino acids. With V trimmed by 6 bases and J by 4 bases, 14 bases remained unmatched. Germline CDR1 is SGHTA and CDR2 is FQGNSA. As DNA, the CDR3 is TGTGCCAGCAGACGCGGACAGGGCCTTTCGAAATACAATGAGCAGTTCTTC. This encodes CASRRGQGLSKYNEQFF.

This CDR3 reads CASSSLAGEGSNEQFF. CDR3 sequence (DNA): TGTGCCAGCAGCTCCCTAGCGGGAGAGGGGTCCAATGAGCAGTTCTTC. The chain joins TRBV11-1 to TRBJ2-1; 10 bases fit TRBD2. CDR1 is SGHAT, CDR2 FQDESV, per germline (reference sequence). The CDR3 covers 16 residues. Germline trimming cut 4 bases from V and 6 bases from J; bases unmatched to any gene: 9.

The chain couples TRBV10-1 to TRBJ2-3, with D hard to call. Trimming took off 4 bases at V and 4 bases at J, with 9 bases between the two ends. The CDR3 contains 13 residues. Germline V gene sequence: CDR1 WNHNN, CDR2 SYGVQD (reference sequence). CDR3 bases: TGCGCCAGCAGTGTCGAGATAGCAGATACGCAGTATTTT. It encodes CASSVEIADTQYF.

This sequence joins TRBV14 and TRBJ1-1; a possible D gene is TRBD1 (5 bases). The CDR3 totals 19 residues. The ends were cut back, 4 bases at V and 0 bases at J, with 24 bases in the middle. Germline V CDR1 and CDR2: SGHDN, FVKESK. CDR3 in amino acids: CASSRIILRDQPVNTEAFF. DNA for the CDR3: TGTGCCAGCAGCCGGATTATCCTCAGGGATCAACCGGTGAACACTGAAGCTTTCTTT.

CDR3 DNA sequence: TGTGCCAGCAGTGCGGGGACAGGGTTAGGCTACACCTTC. Its protein product is CASSAGTGLGYTF. The chain is built from TRBV6-6 and TRBJ1-2; 9 positions agree with TRBD1. Looked up from germline, CDR1 is MNHNY and CDR2 is SVGAGI (reference sequence). V dropped 5 bases and J dropped 8; count of bases not matched to a gene: 6. The CDR3 covers 13 residues.

This clone was counted only a few times. The chain is built from TRBV28 and TRBJ2-7; 7 nucleotides agree with TRBD2. V gave up 7 bases and J gave up 7 bases; unmatched junction bases: 7. Germline V gives CDR1 MDHEN, CDR2 SYDVKM. The CDR3 loop spans 12 amino acids. The CDR3 spells CASTSGGREQYF. The CDR3 DNA reads TGTGCCAGCACCTCGGGAGGAAGAGAGCAGTACTTC.

The chain is built from TRBV27 and TRBJ2-3; perhaps TRBD1 as D (6 bases). Germline CDR1 MNHEY, CDR2 SMNVEV (reference sequence). The CDR3 spans 15 residues. Trimming removed 10 bases from V and 2 bases from J, with 19 bases in between. The CDR3, as DNA: TGTGCCACCAAGCCGTTTGGACAGCCCACAGATACGCAGTATTTT. The encoded protein is CATKPFGQPTDTQYF.

The V gene is TRBV7-9, the J gene TRBJ2-1; possibly TRBD1 for D (5 bases). Germline V gene sequence: CDR1 SEHNR, CDR2 FQNEAQ (reference sequence). This CDR3 is built from 19 residues. Trimming shortened V by 4 bases and J by 0 bases, and 22 bases separated the two germline ends. The CDR3 sequence is CASSSPLWKQVLSYNEQFF. CDR3 bases: TGTGCCAGCAGCTCCCCCCTTTGGAAACAGGTCCTCTCCTACAATGAGCAGTTCTTC.

The V gene is TRBV7-2, the J gene TRBJ1-1; 7 bases fit TRBD1. V dropped 2 bases and J dropped 11; count of bases not matched to a gene: 17. Germline CDR1 SGHTA, CDR2 FQGNSA. CDR3 length: 16 amino acids. CDR3 bases: TGTGCCAGCAGCTTACGGGCCCTACAGGGGATCGGTAGGGCTTTCTTT. Translated, it gives CASSLRALQGIGRAFF.